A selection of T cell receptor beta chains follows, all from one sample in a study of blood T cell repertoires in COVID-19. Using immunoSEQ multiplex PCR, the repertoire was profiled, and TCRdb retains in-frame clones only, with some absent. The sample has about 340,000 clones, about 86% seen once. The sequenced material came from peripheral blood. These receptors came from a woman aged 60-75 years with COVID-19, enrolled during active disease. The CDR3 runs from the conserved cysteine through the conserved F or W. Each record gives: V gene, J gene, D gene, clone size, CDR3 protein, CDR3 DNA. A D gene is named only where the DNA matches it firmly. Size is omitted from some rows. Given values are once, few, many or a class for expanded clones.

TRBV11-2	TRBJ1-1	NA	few	CASSLAGVYTEAFF	TGTGCCAGCAGCTTAGCGGGTGTTTACACTGAAGCTTTCTTT
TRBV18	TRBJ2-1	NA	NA	CASSPMAGSYNEQFF	TGTGCCAGCTCACCCATGGCAGGGTCCTACAATGAGCAGTTCTTC
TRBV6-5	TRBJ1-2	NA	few	CASSSPWRDYGYTF	TGTGCCAGCAGTTCCCCGTGGCGGGATTATGGCTACACCTTC
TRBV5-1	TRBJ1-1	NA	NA	CASSPLTGALNTEAFF	TGCGCCAGCAGCCCACTGACAGGTGCTCTGAACACTGAAGCTTTCTTT
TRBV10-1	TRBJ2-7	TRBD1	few	CASSLSGQVTSGQYF	TGCGCCAGCAGCCTTTCAGGACAGGTGACCTCGGGGCAGTACTTC
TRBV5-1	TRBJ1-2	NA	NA	CASSPAGAGYTF	TGCGCCAGCAGCCCGGCAGGGGCCGGCTACACCTTC
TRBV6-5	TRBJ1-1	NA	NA	CASSRGGNTEAFF	TGTGCCAGCTCTCGGGGGGGGAACACTGAAGCTTTCTTT
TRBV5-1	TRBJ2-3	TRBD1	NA	CASSPWTGGWTDTQYF	TGCGCCAGCAGCCCCTGGACAGGGGGCTGGACAGATACGCAGTATTTT
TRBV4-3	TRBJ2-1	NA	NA	CASSQTQGDNEQFF	TGCGCCAGCAGCCAAACACAGGGTGACAATGAGCAGTTCTTC
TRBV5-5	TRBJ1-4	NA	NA	CASSSTPHGDEKLFF	TGTGCCAGCAGCTCAACACCACACGGGGATGAAAAACTGTTTTTT
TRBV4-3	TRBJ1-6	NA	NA	CASSQIIRGDNSPLHF	TGCGCCAGCAGCCAAATAATAAGGGGCGACAATTCACCCCTCCACTTT
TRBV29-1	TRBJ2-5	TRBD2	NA	CSVGGRKGTRGETQYF	TGCAGCGTTGGCGGGAGGAAGGGCACCCGGGGTGAGACCCAGTACTTC
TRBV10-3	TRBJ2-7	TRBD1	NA	CATDAGQGIGEQYF	TGTGCCACCGATGCGGGACAGGGGATAGGGGAGCAGTACTTC
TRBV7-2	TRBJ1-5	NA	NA	CASSLVPGSQPQHF	TGTGCCAGCAGCTTAGTTCCGGGGAGTCAGCCCCAGCATTTT
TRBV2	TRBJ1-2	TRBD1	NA	CASRVRTGSYGYTF	TGTGCCAGCAGGGTGAGGACAGGGAGCTATGGCTACACCTTC
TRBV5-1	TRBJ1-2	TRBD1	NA	CASRTTGTGGGYTF	TGCGCCAGCAGAACGACCGGGACAGGGGGTGGCTACACCTTC
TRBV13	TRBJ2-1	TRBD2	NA	CASSLLAGAGNEQFF	TGTGCCAGCAGCTTATTAGCGGGGGCGGGGAATGAGCAGTTCTTC
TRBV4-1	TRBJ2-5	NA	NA	CASSHGSGGGWETQYF	TGCGCCAGCAGCCACGGCTCAGGTGGGGGGTGGGAGACCCAGTACTTC
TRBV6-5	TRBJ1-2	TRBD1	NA	CASSQDRVHGYTF	TGTGCCAGCAGTCAGGACAGGGTACATGGCTACACCTTC
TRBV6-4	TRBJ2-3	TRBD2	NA	CASSLAGMGDTQYF	TGTGCCAGCAGTCTAGCGGGGATGGGAGATACGCAGTATTTT
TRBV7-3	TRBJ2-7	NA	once	CASSLNPASDYYEQYF	TGTGCCAGCAGCCTAAACCCGGCTAGCGACTACTACGAGCAGTACTTC
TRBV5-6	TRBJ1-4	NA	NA	CASSWEQEYNEKLFF	TGTGCCAGCAGCTGGGAACAGGAGTATAATGAAAAACTGTTTTTT
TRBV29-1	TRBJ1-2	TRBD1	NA	CSVEDGQGGNYGYTF	TGCAGCGTTGAAGATGGACAGGGCGGGAACTATGGCTACACCTTC
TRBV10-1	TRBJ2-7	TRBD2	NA	CASSEYLGTTSYEQYF	TGCGCCAGCAGTGAGTACCTCGGGACTACCTCCTACGAGCAGTACTTC
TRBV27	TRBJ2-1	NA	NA	CASSLWGPHNEQFF	TGTGCCAGCAGTTTATGGGGGCCCCACAATGAGCAGTTCTTC
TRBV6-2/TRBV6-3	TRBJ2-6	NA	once	CASSYLGLRGGSSGANVLTF	TGTGCCAGCAGTTACCTGGGACTCCGAGGAGGTTCCTCCGGGGCCAACGTCCTGACTTTC
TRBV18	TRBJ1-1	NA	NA	CASSPTTANTEAFF	TGTGCCAGCTCACCGACGACAGCGAACACTGAAGCTTTCTTT
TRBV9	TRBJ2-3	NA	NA	CASSVNREGTQYF	TGTGCCAGCAGCGTAAACAGGGAAGGGACGCAGTATTTT
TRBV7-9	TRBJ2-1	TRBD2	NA	CASSHTSGGDNEQFF	TGTGCCAGCAGCCATACTAGCGGGGGAGACAATGAGCAGTTCTTC
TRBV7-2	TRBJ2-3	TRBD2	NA	CASSLVAGGRTDTQYF	TGTGCCAGCAGCTTAGTAGCGGGGGGGCGGACAGATACGCAGTATTTT
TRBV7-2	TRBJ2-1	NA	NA	CASSLDGSKLEQFF	TGTGCCAGCAGCTTAGACGGTTCCAAACTTGAGCAGTTCTTC
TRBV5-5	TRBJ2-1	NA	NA	CASSSLSREDEQFF	TGTGCCAGCAGCTCGCTATCCAGGGAAGATGAGCAGTTCTTC
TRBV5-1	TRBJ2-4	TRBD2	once	CASSWTSGGADIQYF	TGCGCCAGCAGCTGGACTAGCGGGGGGGCTGACATTCAGTACTTC
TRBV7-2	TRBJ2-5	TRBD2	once	CASGASGGSETQYF	TGTGCCAGCGGAGCTAGCGGGGGGAGTGAGACCCAGTACTTC
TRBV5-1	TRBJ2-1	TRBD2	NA	CASRDLAGVSSYNEQFF	TGCGCCAGCAGAGACCTAGCGGGGGTCAGCTCCTACAATGAGCAGTTCTTC
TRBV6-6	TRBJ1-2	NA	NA	CASSYPSGQSNYGYTF	TGTGCCAGCAGTTACCCCTCTGGACAGAGTAACTATGGCTACACCTTC
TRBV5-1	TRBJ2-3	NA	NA	CASSLNGGPGLDTQYF	TGCGCCAGCAGCTTGAACGGGGGGCCCGGTCTGGATACGCAGTATTTT
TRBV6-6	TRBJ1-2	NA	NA	CASSYPEAQDYGYTF	TGTGCCAGCAGTTACCCGGAGGCGCAGGACTATGGCTACACCTTC
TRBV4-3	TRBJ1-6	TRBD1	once	CASSQGVGITGAGSPLHF	TGCGCCAGCAGCCAAGGGGTCGGCATTACAGGGGCTGGTTCACCCCTCCACTTT
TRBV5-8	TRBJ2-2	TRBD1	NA	CASSLGQGSAGELFF	TGTGCCAGCAGCTTAGGACAGGGATCCGCCGGGGAGCTGTTTTTT
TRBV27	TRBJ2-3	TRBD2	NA	CASSSESGPGLAGNKQNTDTQYF	TGTGCCAGCAGTTCCGAAAGTGGACCGGGACTAGCGGGGAACAAACAAAATACAGATACGCAGTATTTT
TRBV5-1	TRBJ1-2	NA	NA	CASSPSLPRQNPNYGYTF	TGCGCCAGCAGCCCGTCCCTCCCGCGACAGAATCCTAACTATGGCTACACCTTC
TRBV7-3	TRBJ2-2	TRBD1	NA	CASSLDRANGELFF	TGTGCCAGCAGCTTGGACAGGGCCAACGGGGAGCTGTTTTTT
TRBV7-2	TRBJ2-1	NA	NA	CASRPGHYNEQFF	TGTGCCAGCAGACCCGGACATTACAATGAGCAGTTCTTC
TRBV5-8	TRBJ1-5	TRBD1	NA	CASSGGTVDLEPQHF	TGTGCCAGCAGCGGGGGGACAGTCGATTTGGAGCCCCAGCATTTT
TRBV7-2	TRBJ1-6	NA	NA	CASSSPLSQGNSPLHF	TGTGCCAGCAGCTCCCCCCTCTCGCAGGGTAATTCACCCCTCCACTTT
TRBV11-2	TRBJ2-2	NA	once	CASSLYGWATGELFF	TGTGCCAGCAGCTTATATGGGTGGGCCACCGGGGAGCTGTTTTTT
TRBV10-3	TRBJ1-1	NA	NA	CAIRMRENTEAFF	TGTGCCATCAGGATGAGGGAGAACACTGAAGCTTTCTTT